Below, 30 T cell receptor beta chains from the same sample are listed, as sequenced in a study of cytomegalovirus exposure and HLA in healthy donors. The PCR employed 60 Vbeta primers together with 13 Jbeta primers. Only in-frame clones appear in the TCRdb table, and some are missing; sequencing was by immunoSEQ multiplex PCR. The data contain around 150,000 clones, roughly 75% of them seen just once; the ten biggest clones take up over 4%. The material sequenced was PBMCs. The origin of the receptors is a man between 25 and 39 years old in good health.

The chain is built from TRBV4-1 and TRBJ2-5; the D gene is possibly TRBD2 (5 bases). This CDR3 is 16 amino acids long. V lost 1 base and J 5 bases, leaving 17 bases between the germline ends. CDR1 and CDR2 (germline): MGHRA, YSYEKL. In DNA, the CDR3 is TGCGCCAGCAGCCAAGTCTGGACGGGAACAGAGGAGACCCAGTACTTC. This encodes CASSQVWTGTEETQYF.

V and J are TRBV28 and TRBJ1-1; maybe TRBD1 (6 bases). Trimming removed 4 bases from V and 4 bases from J, with 13 bases in between. This CDR3 region has 14 residues. Per the germline V gene, CDR1 is MDHEN and CDR2 is SYDVKM. CDR3 sequence: CASSSTGLGTEAFF. The CDR3 DNA reads TGTGCCAGCAGTTCAACAGGGTTGGGCACTGAAGCTTTCTTT.

The chain combines TRBV19 with TRBJ1-5; D possibly corresponds to TRBD1 (5 bases). Between the trimmed V and J ends, which lost 3 bases and 7 bases, there was a span of 16 bases. The CDR3 loop spans 15 amino acids. In germline, CDR1 is LNHDA, CDR2 SQIVND (reference sequence). CDR3 amino acids: CASSIGGGMRQPQHF. As DNA, the CDR3 is TGTGCCAGTAGTATCGGTGGGGGGATGAGGCAGCCCCAGCATTTT.

The chain uses TRBV9 and TRBJ2-2; 7 bases agree with TRBD1. V was pared by 0 bases and J by 5 bases, with 7 bases of the junction left unmatched. CDR3 size: 16 residues. CDR1 SGDLS and CDR2 YYNGEE come from the germline V gene. The CDR3 reads CASSVGDRAGTGELFF. DNA for the CDR3: TGTGCCAGCAGCGTAGGAGACAGGGCGGGTACCGGGGAGCTGTTTTTT.

A single count supports this clone. This rearrangement joins TRBV5-1 to TRBJ2-1, with D perhaps matching TRBD2 (5 bases). This CDR3 comprises 12 residues. Trimming left V 1 base short and J 8 bases short, with 7 bases between. The V gene's germline CDR1 is SGHRS and CDR2 YFSETQ. The CDR3 is CASSLSEDEQFF. The CDR3 DNA reads as TGCGCCAGCAGCTTGTCGGAGGATGAGCAGTTCTTC.

This clone was seen at least ten times. The rearrangement joins TRBV5-1 to TRBJ2-1; D uncertain. Trimming removed 2 bases from V and 7 bases from J, with 10 bases in between. Germline V gene data show CDR1 as SGHRS and CDR2 as YFSETQ. The CDR3 covers 13 residues. The CDR3 region is CASSFASGNEQFF. The CDR3 DNA is TGCGCCAGCAGCTTTGCTAGTGGGAATGAGCAGTTCTTC. The whole variable domain, remainder taken from reference TRBV5-1 and TRBJ2-1, is KAGVTQTPRYLIKTRGQQVTLSCSPISGHRSVSWYQQTPGQGLQFLFEYFSETQRNKGNFPGRFSGRQFSNSRSEMNVSTLELGDSALYLCASSFASGNEQFFGPGTRLTVL.

V is TRBV9 and J is TRBJ2-3; D gene uncertain. Germline CDR1 reads SGDLS; CDR2 reads YYNGEE. V dropped 4 bases and J dropped 4 bases, with 16 bases sitting between them. This CDR3 comprises 15 residues. The CDR3: CASSREVGAPDTQYF. The CDR3 DNA follows: TGTGCCAGCAGCCGTGAGGTCGGCGCTCCAGATACGCAGTATTTT.

The V and J genes are TRBV28 and TRBJ2-1, with TRBD2 identical over 14 bases. CDR1 and CDR2 (germline): MDHEN, SYDVKM. The CDR3 contains 16 residues. J gave up 10 bases and V 1 base, and 6 bases lay outside the gene matches. CDR3 coding DNA: TGTGCCAGCAGTTTATCCGGGACTAGCGGGAGCGGGGAGCAGTTCTTC. Translation gives CASSLSGTSGSGEQFF.

The gene calls are TRBV6-5 and TRBJ2-7; perhaps TRBD1 as D (6 bases). The germline V gene has CDR1 MNHEY and CDR2 SVGAGI. The V gene lost 6 bases and the J gene lost 9 bases, with 18 bases spanning the gap. The CDR3 consists of 13 residues. Here the CDR3 DNA reads TGTGCCAGCAGCCCGGACAGAGCACTACGGCAGTACTTC. Residues: CASSPDRALRQYF.

The V gene is TRBV5-1, the J gene TRBJ1-1; D perhaps matches TRBD1 (5 bases). CDR3 length: 13 amino acids. Germline V lookup: CDR1 SGHRS, CDR2 YFSETQ. The V and J ends lost 1 base and 3 bases respectively, with 7 bases between them. Here the CDR3 DNA reads TGCGCCAGCAGCTTGTCGGGGGACACTGAAGCTTTCTTT. Translation gives CASSLSGDTEAFF.

V usage is TRBV7-3 and J usage is TRBJ2-1; 7 positions match TRBD1. Losses at the gene ends were 5 bases for V and 2 bases for J; bases not matched to a gene: 6. The germline CDR1 and CDR2 sequences are SGHTA and FQGTGA. The CDR3 spans 15 residues. The CDR3 DNA reads TGTGCCAGCAGCACACAGGGGTTCACCTACAATGAGCAGTTCTTC. The encoded protein is CASSTQGFTYNEQFF.

The rearrangement links TRBV28 to TRBJ1-2; D is ambiguous. The CDR3 loop spans 13 amino acids. The germline V and J ends were trimmed by 6 bases and 3 bases, with 11 bases remaining between them. Germline CDR1 and CDR2: MDHEN and SYDVKM. The CDR3 region is CASRYPLDYGYTF. CDR3 DNA: TGTGCCAGCAGATATCCTCTCGACTATGGCTACACCTTC.

This clone appeared once. The rearrangement links TRBV15 to TRBJ2-7; D is possibly TRBD1 (5 bases). The CDR3 contains 15 residues. Deletions cut 1 base from V and 3 bases from J, with 13 bases between. Germline loops: CDR1 LNHNV, CDR2 YYDKDF (reference sequence). CDR3 sequence (DNA): TGTGCCACCAGCAGAGTACGAGACAGCAACTACGAGCAGTACTTC. Its protein is CATSRVRDSNYEQYF.

The chain links TRBV6-5 to TRBJ1-2, with D hard to call. The V gene's germline CDR1 is MNHEY and CDR2 SVGAGI. The V gene lost 10 bases and the J gene lost 2 bases, with 14 bases spanning the gap. CDR3 length: 13 amino acids. In DNA form, the CDR3 reads TGTGCCACCACCCCCGCCGGGAACTATGGCTACACCTTC. This translates into CATTPAGNYGYTF.

This clone appeared a single time. This chain uses TRBV5-4 with TRBJ1-4; D is unclear. Trimming shortened V by 5 bases and J by 0 bases, and 8 bases separated the two germline ends. The CDR3 covers 14 residues. Germline V gene lookup returns CDR1 SGHNT and CDR2 YYREEE (reference sequence). CDR3 DNA: TGTGCCAGCAGTCGGGGAACAACTAATGAAAAACTGTTTTTT. This encodes CASSRGTTNEKLFF.

The genes are TRBV19 and TRBJ2-4; 8 nucleotides line up with TRBD2. The germline V gene has CDR1 LNHDA and CDR2 SQIVND (reference sequence). The CDR3 totals 13 residues. V gave up 3 bases and J gave up 9 bases; unmatched junction bases: 4. The chain's CDR3 is CASSIGGVGIQYF. As DNA, the CDR3 is TGTGCCAGTAGTATCGGGGGGGTCGGCATTCAGTACTTC.

The chain has TRBV28 and TRBJ1-4; 8 bases line up with TRBD1. Germline assignment: CDR1 MDHEN and CDR2 SYDVKM. Trimming cost V 4 bases and J 6 bases; bases outside gene matches: 13. The CDR3 totals 17 residues. The CDR3: CASSSYTPSGQDEKLFF. The CDR3 coding sequence is TGTGCCAGCAGTTCTTATACCCCATCGGGACAGGATGAAAAACTGTTTTTT. The full variable domain, rest sourced from reference TRBV28 and TRBJ1-4, is DVKVTQSSRYLVKRTGEKVFLECVQDMDHENMFWYRQDPGLGLRLIYFSYDVKMKEKGDIPEGYSVSREKKERFSLILESASTNQTSMYLCASSSYTPSGQDEKLFFGSGTQLSVL.

The chain combines TRBV2 with TRBJ2-7; D not certain. The V gene lost 6 bases and the J gene lost 6 bases, with 9 bases spanning the gap. Germline values: CDR1 SNHLY, CDR2 FYNNEI. The CDR3 length is 11 residues. The CDR3: CASRESGEQYF. The DNA for the CDR3 is TGTGCCAGCAGGGAGTCGGGCGAGCAGTACTTC.

The chain couples TRBV29-1 to TRBJ2-3; TRBD2 matches 13 bases. The length of the CDR3 is 16 residues. V lost 4 bases to trimming and J lost 6 bases; unmatched junction nucleotides: 10. CDR1 and CDR2 from the germline V gene are SQVTM and ANQGSEA. CDR3 bases: TGCAGCGTTGCTCCGGGACTAGCGGGAATTCCTGATACGCAGTATTTT. This codes for CSVAPGLAGIPDTQYF.

The chain combines TRBV5-6 with TRBJ2-7; D might be TRBD2 (6 bases). Trimming removed 3 bases from V and 0 bases from J, with 7 bases in between. The CDR3 totals 13 residues. CDR1 is SGHDT and CDR2 is YYEEEE in the germline V gene. CDR3 residues: CASSWGVSYEQYF. The DNA for the CDR3 is TGTGCCAGCAGCTGGGGGGTCTCCTACGAGCAGTACTTC.

This clone appeared a single time. The CDR3 is CASSSAGQTYEQYF. CDR3 bases: TGTGCCAGCAGCTCAGCGGGACAGACCTACGAGCAGTACTTC. The gene calls are TRBV7-6 and TRBJ2-7; tentatively, D is TRBD1 or TRBD2 (7 bases each). This CDR3 comprises 14 residues. Deletions cut 4 bases from V and 2 bases from J, with 12 bases between. Germline loops: CDR1 SGHVS, CDR2 FNYEAQ. Complete variable domain (other parts from reference TRBV7-6 and TRBJ2-7): GAGVSQSPRYKVTKRGQDVALRCDPISGHVSLYWYRQALGQGPEFLTYFNYEAQQDKSGLPNDRFSAERPEGSISTLTIQRTEQRDSAMYRCASSSAGQTYEQYFGPGTRLTVT.

This rearrangement joins TRBV5-4 to TRBJ1-1; 8 bases line up with TRBD1. With 4 bases clipped from V and 4 bases from J, the junction kept 0 bases outside the gene matches. The germline gives CDR1 SGHNT, CDR2 YYREEE (reference sequence). This CDR3 has 12 amino acids. CDR3 loop: CASSTGGTEAFF. In DNA form, the CDR3 reads TGTGCCAGCAGCACAGGGGGCACTGAAGCTTTCTTT.

The chain recombines TRBV6-5 with TRBJ2-7; 10 positions agree with TRBD2. This CDR3 is built from 16 residues. Germline CDR1 MNHEY, CDR2 SVGAGI. The V segment lost 0 bases and the J segment 4 bases; nucleotides outside the gene matches: 6. The CDR3 loop reads CASSYSLAGAGYEQYF. In DNA form, the CDR3 reads TGTGCCAGCAGTTACTCTCTAGCGGGGGCGGGGTACGAGCAGTACTTC.

This clone was seen a single time. The V call is TRBV7-8, the J call TRBJ2-5, with a tentative D call TRBD2 (5 bases). Trimming cost V 2 bases and J 11 bases, with 12 bases left between them. CDR1 and CDR2 (germline): SGHVS, FQNEAQ. The CDR3 has 12 residues. CDR3: CASSLLEGLQYF. CDR3 nucleotide sequence: TGTGCCAGCAGCTTACTTGAGGGCCTGCAGTACTTC.

This clone is a singleton in its sample. The V gene is TRBV5-5, the J gene TRBJ2-7, with 14 bases lining up with TRBD2. Germline V gene lookup returns CDR1 SGHKS and CDR2 YYEKEE (reference sequence). The ends lost 4 bases at V and 1 base at J; junction bases unmatched: 7. CDR3 size: 17 residues. This CDR3 reads CASSLGLAGVGSYEQYF. CDR3 nucleotide sequence: TGTGCCAGCAGCCTGGGACTAGCGGGAGTAGGATCCTACGAGCAGTACTTC.

The chain uses TRBV29-1 and TRBJ2-1; 8 bases fit TRBD1. This CDR3 is built from 13 residues. The V gene end was trimmed by 1 base and the J gene end by 10 bases; junction bases not matched to a gene: 6. Germline V gene lookup returns CDR1 SQVTM and CDR2 ANQGSEA. CDR3 loop: CSVEGDRGIEQFF. The CDR3 DNA follows: TGCAGCGTTGAAGGCGACAGGGGAATCGAGCAGTTCTTC.

This clone was counted only a few times. This rearrangement joins TRBV9 to TRBJ1-1, with D tentatively TRBD1 (5 bases). The length of the CDR3 is 17 residues. The V gene's germline CDR1 is SGDLS and CDR2 YYNGEE. V was pared by 2 bases and J by 4 bases, with 21 bases between. CDR3 nucleotides: TGTGCCAGCAGCGTGGGGGGGGTGGGGGGTAAGAGCACTGAAGCTTTCTTT. Translated, it gives CASSVGGVGGKSTEAFF.

This clone was observed a few times. The chain couples TRBV5-8 to TRBJ2-3, with a weak D call TRBD1 (6 bases). The ends were cut back, 4 bases at V and 11 bases at J, with 14 bases in the middle. This CDR3 is 12 amino acids long. Germline loops: CDR1 SGHTS, CDR2 YDEGEE. DNA for the CDR3: TGTGCCAGCAGCCCGGACAGAGAAGGGCAGTATTTT. It yields the protein CASSPDREGQYF.

This clone came up once. V gene TRBV27 combines with J gene TRBJ2-1; TRBD2 matches at 10 bases. This CDR3 comprises 16 residues. CDR1 is MNHEY and CDR2 is SMNVEV in the germline V gene (reference sequence). The trim removed 1 base at V and 10 bases at J, leaving 10 bases unmatched. The CDR3 loop is CASSLLGLAGVGEQFF. CDR3 nucleotides: TGTGCCAGCAGTTTATTAGGCCTAGCGGGAGTGGGGGAGCAGTTCTTC.

J is TRBJ1-1 and V is TRBV10-3, with D maybe TRBD1 (6 bases). Germline V CDR1 and CDR2: ENHRY, SYGVKD. Deletions cut 4 bases from V and 1 base from J, with 7 bases between. The CDR3 has 13 residues. The CDR3 DNA sequence: TGTGCCATCAGTGCAGGGGCGAACACTGAAGCTTTCTTT. It specifies CAISAGANTEAFF.